This TCR beta chain was documented in a study of blood T cell dynamics during melanoma immunotherapy. Germline lookup yields CDR1 LGHNA and CDR2 YSLEER. V lost 0 bases and J 3 bases, leaving 26 bases between the germline ends. The CDR3 covers 20 residues. The repertoire was sequenced with immunoSEQ multiplex PCR; TCRdb's copy has only in-frame clones and lacks some. The sample contains about 9,600 clones, about nine tenths of which appear only once. This sample's time point: pre-treatment baseline. The TCR was taken from a human donor with melanoma. This sequence joins TRBV4-3 and TRBJ2-5, with D possibly being TRBD1 (6 bases). The specimen comprised blood, sampled from a patient treated with checkpoint blockade. The CDR3 DNA reads as TGCGCCAGCAGCCAAGACTTGGCCGGCTTCCCGGGTCAGGGGAAAGAGACCCAGTACTTC. Translating gives CASSQDLAGFPGQGKETQYF.